This T cell receptor beta chain originates from a study of T cell responses to AZD1222 COVID-19 vaccine. Study-wide points: AZD1222 recipients seropositive at baseline numbered only six or seven. It should be noted that donors were predominantly white British and more often female, and clonal diversity was possibly underestimated. Spike-specific TCR breadth and depth both grew after two AZD1222 doses. Reportedly, nearly half of unique spike TCRs recognized epitopes outside B.1.351/B.1.1.7 mutations.

Repertoires were generated with immunoSEQ multiplex PCR, while TCRdb's copy carries only in-frame clones and drops some. The repertoire holds about 140,000 clones, more than 80% seen once, with 4.1% in the top ten. On this clone itself: Its target is unknown.

This CDR3 has 15 amino acids. Trimming took 0 bases from V and 2 from J, leaving 12 bases between them. Germline-derived CDR1 and CDR2 are SGHKS and YYEKEE (reference sequence). The rearrangement joins TRBV5-5 to TRBJ2-7; perhaps D is TRBD1 or TRBD2 (5 bases each). The sequences come from peripheral blood, collected on day 0 of AZD1222 vaccination. This TCR was recovered from an adult in good health. CDR3 nucleotides: TGTGCCAGCAGCTTGGCCGGGACGGAGACCTACGAGCAGTACTTC. Translation gives CASSLAGTETYEQYF.